The T cell receptor (beta chain) described here comes from a study of response to subunit inactivated influenza vaccine. CDR3 size: 14 residues. J lost 7 bases, V lost 3 bases, and 3 bases had no gene match. The V gene's germline CDR1 is GTSNPN and CDR2 SVGIG (reference sequence). This clonotype was counted only a few times. Its antigen is undetermined. TCRdb re-called the RT-PCR reads through MiXCR, storing one row per CDR3 protein. The sample contains more than 550,000 distinct CDR3 sequences, roughly 12% of which appear only once. Study results and limitations: Only a handful of new T cells, the authors suggested, are recruited with each seasonal influenza vaccination.

This same sample was also taken into another study, of T cells expressing NK-cell markers. From that report: The authors made TCR beta cDNA libraries by 5'RACE template switching. This switching added a universal primer site and UMIs. With respect to HCMV, seven of the eight sequenced donors were seropositive, and one was seronegative. Several experiments employed an anti-gamma-delta TCR antibody to confine sorting to alpha-beta TCR T cells.

The sequencing here drew on PBMCs from blood, taken on the day of vaccination. This sequence joins TRBV30 and TRBJ1-4; 12 bases line up with TRBD1. This receptor was taken from a man aged 45-60 years who received an inactivated influenza vaccine. CDR3 DNA sequence: TGTGCCTGGAGCGGGACAGGGGGCGGTGAAAAACTGTTTTTT. Translating it yields CAWSGTGGGEKLFF.